This section outlines one T cell receptor (beta chain) sequence together with its context. This sample stems from a study of OX40 agonist ivuxolimab in advanced cancers. Study background: From roughly 23 to 90 years was the age range, with a mean of about 56 years, and nearly 85% were male.

The germline gives CDR1 SSHAT, CDR2 FNYEAQ (reference sequence). This CDR3 region has 15 residues. The V end was cut by 1 base, the J end by 7 bases, with 13 bases between. Method: immunoSEQ multiplex PCR; TCRdb's copy keeps in-frame clones and lacks some. The sample has fewer than 90,000 clones, 88% seen once; the top ten hold around 2%. This receptor was taken from an adult with an advanced solid tumor such as melanoma, head and neck, liver or kidney cancer. The starting material was CD4+ or CD8+ T cells sorted from blood, obtained in a trial of the OX40 agonist ivuxolimab. V usage is TRBV7-7 and J usage is TRBJ1-4, with unresolved D. Here the CDR3 reads CASSLGSGFGEKLFF. Written as DNA, the CDR3 is TGTGCCAGCAGCTTAGGATCGGGTTTTGGTGAAAAACTGTTTTTT. Full variable domain (outside the CDR3, taken from reference TRBV7-7 and TRBJ1-4): GAGVSQSPRYKVTKRGQDVTLRCDPISSHATLYWYQQALGQGPEFLTYFNYEAQPDKSGLPSDRFSAERPEGSISTLTIQRTEQRDSAMYRCASSLGSGFGEKLFFGSGTQLSVL.